The 20 T cell receptor beta chains below were found in one sample sequenced in a study of T cell repertoires in cytomegalovirus infection. TCRdb itself ran the reads through MiXCR, one entry per CDR3 protein. The sample has 450,000 to 550,000 distinct CDR3 sequences, 16% seen once; the top ten hold roughly 25%. Sample: CD8+ T cells from PBMCs. These receptors were taken from a human donor in good health (CMV status not recorded). Some clones in this sample may be carry-over from other donors' samples.

In this sample, this clonotype turned up many times. The chain combines TRBV6-1 with TRBJ2-4; the D is unclear. With 6 bases removed from V and 0 bases from J, the gap between germline ends came to 18 bases. Germline V gene sequence: CDR1 MNHNS, CDR2 SASEGT. The CDR3 covers 17 residues. The CDR3 DNA follows: TGTGCCAGCAGCTCGTACAGCTTCCGACTAGCCAAAAACATTCAGTACTTC. Its protein is CASSSYSFRLAKNIQYF.

The V gene is TRBV5-1, the J gene TRBJ2-7, with D tentatively TRBD1 or TRBD2 (5 bases each). V lost 0 bases and J lost 4, with 14 bases in between. Germline V gives CDR1 SGHRS, CDR2 YFSETQ. This CDR3 has 15 amino acids. CDR3 in amino acids: CASSLGDSGGYEQYF. The CDR3, as DNA: TGCGCCAGCAGCTTGGGCGACTCTGGGGGTTACGAGCAGTACTTC.

The sample holds a few counts of this clonotype. The J gene is TRBJ1-1, the V gene TRBV30; D remains unclear. The CDR3 has 12 residues. The germline V and J ends were trimmed by 4 bases and 2 bases, with 8 bases remaining between them. Looked up from germline, CDR1 is GTSNPN and CDR2 is SVGIG (reference sequence). CDR3 sequence reads: CAWKGSNTEAFF. The CDR3 DNA reads TGTGCCTGGAAAGGATCTAACACTGAAGCTTTCTTT. Together with reference TRBV30 and TRBJ1-1, the CDR3 gives the full variable domain: SQTIHQWPATLVQPVGSPLSLECTVEGTSNPNLYWYRQAAGRGLQLLFYSVGIGQISSEVPQNLSASRPQDRQFILSSKKLLLSDSGFYLCAWKGSNTEAFFGQGTRLTVV.

The chain carries TRBV19 and TRBJ1-1; possibly TRBD1 for D (5 bases). The CDR3 covers 13 residues. Trimming took off 9 bases at V and 0 bases at J, with 11 bases between the two ends. Germline values: CDR1 LNHDA, CDR2 SQIVND (reference sequence). CDR3 sequence (DNA): TGTGCCAGCAGACAGCCCATGAACACTGAAGCTTTCTTT. It encodes CASRQPMNTEAFF.

This chain links TRBV5-1 with TRBJ2-7, with a possible D match to TRBD1 (7 bases). Germline assignment: CDR1 SGHRS and CDR2 YFSETQ. With 3 bases removed from V and 6 bases from J, the gap between germline ends came to 16 bases. CDR3 size: 14 residues. The CDR3 coding sequence is TGCGCCAGCAGCTCTGACAGGGCGGAGGGCGAGCAGTACTTC. Its protein product is CASSSDRAEGEQYF.

The V and J genes are TRBV24-1 and TRBJ1-2; 9 bases agree with TRBD1. Unmatched junction bases numbered 3, after V lost 10 bases and J lost 4 bases. Germline CDR1 reads KGHDR; CDR2 reads SFDVKD. The CDR3 loop spans 12 amino acids. CDR3 nucleotides: TGTGCCACTGACAGGGGGATCTATGGCTACACCTTC. It codes for CATDRGIYGYTF.

This chain joins TRBV7-9 and TRBJ2-1; 10 bases line up with TRBD1. The germline V gene encodes CDR1 SEHNR and CDR2 FQNEAQ (reference sequence). Trimming at V came to 5 bases and at J to 5 bases, leaving 9 bases not matched to a gene. This CDR3 has 16 residues. The CDR3 here is CASSARQGAGHNEQFF. CDR3 sequence (DNA): TGTGCCAGCAGCGCACGACAGGGGGCAGGTCACAATGAGCAGTTCTTC.

This chain uses TRBV27 with TRBJ1-5, with 7 nucleotides matching TRBD1. The CDR3 has 16 amino acids. V was pared by 5 bases and J by 4 bases, with 11 bases of the junction left unmatched. Per the germline V gene, CDR1 is MNHEY and CDR2 is SMNVEV (reference sequence). Here the CDR3 reads CASSPSTGWGNQPQHF. Written as DNA, the CDR3 is TGTGCCAGCAGTCCGTCGACAGGGTGGGGGAATCAGCCCCAGCATTTT.

The chain employs TRBV5-6 and TRBJ1-6; 9 bases match TRBD1. V lost 4 bases and J lost 7; bases outside the gene matches: 6. Germline lookup yields CDR1 SGHDT and CDR2 YYEEEE. The CDR3 runs to 15 residues. CDR3 nucleotide sequence: TGTGCCAGCAGCCCCGGGACAGGGACCAATTCACCCCTCCACTTT. It yields the protein CASSPGTGTNSPLHF.

This clonotype turned up a few times. The chain combines TRBV5-1 with TRBJ2-3; TRBD1 agrees at 7 bases. The CDR3 has 15 residues. Germline lookup yields CDR1 SGHRS and CDR2 YFSETQ. After removal of 3 bases from V and 3 bases from J, the junction contained 7 bases not matched to a gene. The CDR3 loop reads CASSSPQGRTDTQYF. The CDR3 DNA reads as TGCGCCAGCAGCTCGCCACAGGGGAGAACAGATACGCAGTATTTT.

V gene TRBV3-1 combines with J gene TRBJ2-7, with 11 bases fitting TRBD2. V shed 2 bases, J shed 5 bases, and the junction held 11 bases outside the gene matches. The CDR3 length is 17 residues. Germline lookup yields CDR1 LGHDT and CDR2 YNNKEL (reference sequence). The CDR3 nucleotides read TGTGCCAGCAGCCAAAAGCGCGTAGCGGGGGGGCTCCACGAGCAGTACTTC. Its translation is CASSQKRVAGGLHEQYF.

This clonotype was detected ten times or more. V and J are TRBV4-2 and TRBJ2-7; D is unclear. Trimming pared 0 bases from V and 0 bases from J, leaving 9 bases between. This CDR3 region has 15 residues. Germline CDR1 is LGHNA and CDR2 is YNFKEQ. The CDR3 reads CASSQDESVSYEQYF. The CDR3 bases are TGTGCCAGCAGCCAAGATGAGAGCGTCTCCTACGAGCAGTACTTC.

The chain links TRBV12-3 or TRBV12-4 to TRBJ2-2; TRBD2 aligns across 13 bases. Losses at the gene ends were 6 bases for V and 2 bases for J; bases not matched to a gene: 6. The CDR3 spans 17 residues. The CDR3 sequence: CASRMGLAGLNTGELFF. CDR3 DNA: TGTGCCAGCAGGATGGGACTAGCGGGGCTAAACACCGGGGAGCTGTTTTTT.

This clonotype has ten or more counts. The rearrangement joins TRBV7-6 to TRBJ2-5, with D maybe TRBD1 (5 bases). Germline V gives CDR1 SGHVS, CDR2 FNYEAQ. This CDR3 contains 15 residues. V lost 4 bases and J lost 0, with 12 bases in between. The CDR3 sequence: CASSSLLRDQETQYF. The CDR3 region has the DNA TGTGCCAGCAGCTCCCTTCTCAGGGACCAAGAGACCCAGTACTTC.

A few counts support this clonotype. The chain uses TRBV30 and TRBJ2-1, with D perhaps TRBD1 (6 bases). The CDR3 sequence is 11 residues long. The germline CDR1 and CDR2 sequences are GTSNPN and SVGIG (reference sequence). The ends were cut back, 0 bases at V and 15 bases at J, with 12 bases in the middle. In DNA form, the CDR3 reads TGTGCCTGGAGTGTTGGCAGGGGCATGTTCTTC. Amino acid sequence: CAWSVGRGMFF.

The table lists this clonotype with many counts. This chain connects TRBV7-8 to TRBJ2-5; D is possibly TRBD1 (6 bases). V was clipped by 5 bases and J by 5 bases, with 18 bases between them. The CDR3 is made up of 15 amino acids. Germline V lookup: CDR1 SGHVS, CDR2 FQNEAQ. CDR3 DNA sequence: TGTGCCAGCAGCCCTTTAACGGGGCAGGGGGAGACCCAGTACTTC. Translated: CASSPLTGQGETQYF.

This clonotype was seen at least ten times. The CDR3 spells CSVRDISYEQYF. The CDR3 DNA follows: TGCAGCGTTCGGGACATCTCCTACGAGCAGTACTTC. The chain employs TRBV29-1 and TRBJ2-7, with D maybe TRBD1 (6 bases). The length of the CDR3 is 12 residues. The ends were cut back, 5 bases at V and 0 bases at J, with 8 bases in the middle. CDR1 and CDR2 from the germline V gene are SQVTM and ANQGSEA.

This chain links TRBV7-9 with TRBJ1-6, with a weak D call TRBD1 (6 bases). Between the trimmed V and J ends, which lost 4 bases and 7 bases, there was a span of 14 bases. Germline V gene sequence: CDR1 SEHNR, CDR2 FQNEAQ (reference sequence). The CDR3 is 15 residues long. CDR3 DNA: TGTGCCAGCAGCTCCAACAGGGATAAGAATTCACCCCTCCACTTT. Its protein is CASSSNRDKNSPLHF.

This clonotype was detected ten times or more. The chain links TRBV7-8 to TRBJ2-1; 8 nucleotides match TRBD2. There are 16 residues in the CDR3. Trimming cost V 3 bases and J 2 bases; bases outside gene matches: 6. Germline CDR1 reads SGHVS; CDR2 reads FQNEAQ. In nucleotides, the CDR3 is TGTGCCAGCAGCTTTCGTGCGGGAGGACCCTACAATGAGCAGTTCTTC. Its translation: CASSFRAGGPYNEQFF.

This clonotype was counted only a few times. This chain joins TRBV27 and TRBJ2-2, with 7 positions matching TRBD1. The CDR3 consists of 14 residues. In germline, CDR1 is MNHEY, CDR2 SMNVEV (reference sequence). The junction had 15 bases not matched to a gene; V was cut back by 6 bases and J by 14 bases. CDR3 sequence reads: CASRADRDPLDLFF. The CDR3 nucleotides are TGTGCCAGCAGGGCAGACAGGGACCCTTTGGATCTGTTTTTT.